The 2 T cell receptor beta chains in this list originate from one sample, sequenced in a study of T cells after yellow fever vaccination. Via MiXCR, TCRdb re-called the 5' RACE reads, giving one row per CDR3 protein. The sample shows under 700,000 distinct CDR3 sequences, 17% of them seen only once. Sample: PBMCs, taken 5 days after the first yellow fever vaccination. The receptors come from a man younger than 35 who received the YFV17D yellow fever vaccine.

The sample holds a few counts of this clonotype. This chain joins TRBV6-4 and TRBJ1-6; D is possibly TRBD1 (6 bases). V was pared by 3 bases and J by 6 bases, with 6 bases between. CDR3 size: 13 residues. Per germline, CDR1 MRHNA and CDR2 SNTAGT. The CDR3 nucleotides are TGTGCCAGCAGTGAGGGGGCTAATTCACCCCTCCACTTT. Translation gives CASSEGANSPLHF.

The chain links TRBV6-5 to TRBJ2-3; unclear D gene. CDR1 is MNHEY and CDR2 is SVGAGI in the germline V gene. Deletions cut 1 base from V and 1 base from J, with 3 bases between. CDR3 size: 13 residues. CDR3 sequence: CASSYYRTDTQYF. The CDR3 DNA reads as TGTGCCAGCAGTTACTACCGCACAGATACGCAGTATTTT.